This passage covers 10 T cell receptor beta chains from one sample sequenced in a study of graft-versus-host responses after intestinal transplantation. These TCRs are of unknown antigen specificity. The table came from immunoSEQ multiplex PCR; TCRdb's copy has only in-frame clones and leaves some out. Here the sample spans under 100,000 clones, about nine tenths being singletons. The sequences come from unstimulated CD8+ T cells sorted from spleen or lymph node cells, collected before transplant. Receptor source: a human donor who was the organ donor for an intestinal transplant.

V usage is TRBV4-3 and J usage is TRBJ2-1; no reliable D call. Between the trimmed V and J ends, which lost 2 bases and 4 bases, there was a span of 6 bases. Looked up from germline, CDR1 is LGHNA and CDR2 is YSLEER. The CDR3 length is 13 residues. CDR3 sequence: CASSQFSYNEQFF. As DNA, the CDR3 is TGCGCCAGCAGCCAATTCTCGTACAATGAGCAGTTCTTC.

This sequence joins TRBV5-6 and TRBJ2-7, with D maybe TRBD1 (6 bases). The germline CDR1 and CDR2 sequences are SGHDT and YYEEEE. The CDR3 has 14 residues. The V end was cut by 1 base, the J end by 0 bases, with 8 bases between. The CDR3 loop reads CASSLQGPSYEQYF. The CDR3 DNA is TGTGCCAGCAGCTTGCAGGGGCCCTCCTACGAGCAGTACTTC.

The gene calls are TRBV5-6 and TRBJ2-7; 10 nucleotides match TRBD1. The J segment lost 3 bases and the V segment lost 2 bases, leaving 2 bases of the junction unmatched. CDR3 length equals 14 residues. CDR1 and CDR2 from the germline V gene are SGHDT and YYEEEE. The CDR3 reads CASSFRTGGYEQYF. The DNA for the CDR3 is TGTGCCAGCAGCTTCAGGACAGGGGGCTACGAGCAGTACTTC.

This CDR3 is CASSQDGAPVDRGQSYEQYF. DNA for the CDR3: TGTGCCAGCAGCCAAGATGGGGCCCCCGTGGACAGGGGACAATCCTACGAGCAGTACTTC. The genes are TRBV14 and TRBJ2-7, with 9 bases matching TRBD1. Germline-derived CDR1 and CDR2 are SGHDN and FVKESK. Trimming at V came to 0 bases and at J to 1 base, leaving 16 bases not matched to a gene. The CDR3 has 20 amino acids.

This clone was observed once. The chain combines TRBV5-1 with TRBJ2-4; 7 nucleotides agree with TRBD1. The CDR3 sequence is 19 residues long. Germline V gene lookup returns CDR1 SGHRS and CDR2 YFSETQ. With V trimmed by 0 bases and J by 0 bases, 12 bases remained unmatched. DNA for the CDR3: TGCGCCAGCAGCTTGGTGGTAACCAGGGACAGTCTAGCCAAAAACATTCAGTACTTC. This translates into CASSLVVTRDSLAKNIQYF.

This rearrangement joins TRBV7-9 to TRBJ2-7, with D possibly matching TRBD1 (6 bases). The germline V gene encodes CDR1 SEHNR and CDR2 FQNEAQ (reference sequence). The CDR3 covers 14 residues. Trimming took off 4 bases at V and 6 bases at J, with 16 bases between the two ends. The CDR3: CASSSIRARGEQYF. CDR3 sequence (DNA): TGTGCCAGCAGCTCTATCAGGGCCAGGGGCGAGCAGTACTTC.

The chain joins TRBV10-3 to TRBJ2-7; unclear D gene. The germline gives CDR1 ENHRY, CDR2 SYGVKD. The V end lost 2 bases, the J end lost 6 bases, and 11 bases lay between the germline ends. The CDR3 is 13 residues long. This CDR3 reads CAISEPPESEQYF. Written as DNA, the CDR3 is TGTGCCATCAGTGAGCCCCCAGAATCCGAGCAGTACTTC.

CDR3 sequence reads: CASSLAPLTDTQYF. The CDR3 DNA sequence: TGTGCCAGCAGCTTGGCTCCCTTGACAGATACGCAGTATTTT. This chain links TRBV5-4 with TRBJ2-3; D is undetermined. CDR1 and CDR2 from the germline V gene are SGHNT and YYREEE (reference sequence). CDR3 size: 14 residues. V lost 0 bases and J 3 bases, leaving 8 bases between the germline ends.

The chain links TRBV7-2 to TRBJ1-6; 7 bases are a match to TRBD1. Trimming removed 5 bases from V and 7 bases from J; junction bases left unmatched: 8. The CDR3 is made up of 15 amino acids. Germline CDR1 is SGHTA and CDR2 is FQGNSA. The CDR3 reads CASSPGQVRNSPLHF. The CDR3 coding sequence is TGTGCCAGCAGCCCCGGACAGGTTCGGAATTCACCCCTCCACTTT. The whole variable domain, filled in from reference TRBV7-2 and TRBJ1-6, reads GAGVSQSPSNKVTEKGKDVELRCDPISGHTALYWYRQSLGQGLEFLIYFQGNSAPDKSGLPSDRFSAERTGGSVSTLTIQRTQQEDSAVYLCASSPGQVRNSPLHFGNGTRLTVT.

The chain links TRBV4-2 to TRBJ1-2; no reliable D call. The CDR3 has 13 amino acids. Per germline, CDR1 LGHNA and CDR2 YNFKEQ. The V end lost 5 bases, the J end lost 8 bases, and 15 bases lay between the germline ends. Here the CDR3 DNA reads TGTGCCAGCAGCATCGGCCGACTAGCCGGCTACACCTTC. The encoded protein is CASSIGRLAGYTF.